A single sample is the source of the 22 T cell receptor beta chains below, sequenced in a study of post-analysis software for immune sequencing data. Study conclusions and caveats: When patients were compared with controls, four to six TRBV segments were more frequent, TRBV5-6, TRBV5-1 and TRBV20-1 among them.

Their antigens are not known. TCR beta cDNA libraries included unique molecular identifiers. One entry per CDR3 protein results from TCRdb running MiXCR on the PCR reads. The sample lists roughly 800,000 distinct CDR3 sequences, around 45% occurring once. Sequencing input: blood. The receptors come from a girl aged 10-17 years with multiple sclerosis.

J is TRBJ2-7 and V is TRBV6-2 or TRBV6-3, with D possibly being TRBD1 (6 bases). Trimming shortened V by 2 bases and J by 2 bases, and 19 bases separated the two germline ends. Germline V gives CDR1 MNHEY, CDR2 SVGEGT. There are 17 residues in the CDR3. The CDR3 protein is CASSYPDRTPIPYEQYF. Written as DNA, the CDR3 is TGTGCCAGCAGTTACCCGGACAGAACTCCCATACCCTACGAGCAGTACTTC.

Here the CDR3 reads CASSLVSGPASGYTF. The CDR3 DNA reads TGTGCCAGCAGCTTAGTGAGTGGGCCGGCCTCGGGCTACACCTTC. J is TRBJ1-2 and V is TRBV7-2; D is uncertain. V shed 1 base and J shed 8 bases, with 17 bases lying between them. The V gene's germline CDR1 is SGHTA and CDR2 FQGNSA. This CDR3 has 15 residues.

The chain recombines TRBV3-1 with TRBJ1-1; TRBD1 agrees at 8 bases. The CDR3 contains 15 residues. Germline CDR1 and CDR2: LGHDT and YNNKEL (reference sequence). Trimming at V came to 4 bases and at J to 4 bases, leaving 8 bases not matched to a gene. The CDR3 reads CASSPRQGQSTEAFF. CDR3 nucleotide sequence: TGTGCCAGCAGCCCCCGACAGGGGCAGAGCACTGAAGCTTTCTTT.

CDR3 amino acids: CSVGGTQGTEAFF. CDR3 nucleotide sequence: TGCAGCGTTGGGGGGACCCAGGGGACTGAAGCTTTCTTT. The V call is TRBV29-1, the J call TRBJ1-1; D perhaps matches TRBD1 (6 bases). The CDR3 is 13 residues long. CDR1 is SQVTM and CDR2 is ANQGSEA in the germline V gene. V was trimmed by 4 bases and J by 5 bases, leaving 14 bases between them.

The V and J genes are TRBV5-1 and TRBJ1-2; D is unclear. CDR3 size: 13 residues. V dropped 4 bases and J dropped 7 bases, with 14 bases sitting between them. CDR1 is SGHRS and CDR2 is YFSETQ in the germline V gene. The CDR3 DNA sequence: TGCGCCAGCAGCCCGGGCCAGGCCAGTGGCTACACCTTC. As protein: CASSPGQASGYTF. Variable domain in full (rest from reference TRBV5-1 and TRBJ1-2): KAGVTQTPRYLIKTRGQQVTLSCSPISGHRSVSWYQQTPGQGLQFLFEYFSETQRNKGNFPGRFSGRQFSNSRSEMNVSTLELGDSALYLCASSPGQASGYTFGSGTRLTVV.

V is TRBV10-3 and J is TRBJ2-5; 9 nucleotides match TRBD1. Germline assignment: CDR1 ENHRY and CDR2 SYGVKD. V lost 6 bases to trimming and J lost 2 bases; unmatched junction nucleotides: 4. CDR3 length equals 14 residues. Here the CDR3 DNA reads TGTGCCATCAGCGGGACAGGGAGGCAAGAGACCCAGTACTTC. It translates to CAISGTGRQETQYF.

The V gene is TRBV14, the J gene TRBJ2-5; 8 positions match TRBD1. Germline V lookup: CDR1 SGHDN, CDR2 FVKESK. The CDR3 sequence is 15 residues long. J was trimmed by 5 bases and V by 1 base; bases with no gene match: 6. The DNA of the CDR3 is TGTGCCAGCAGCCAAGTCGGACAGGGTAGGGAGACCCAGTACTTC. It translates to CASSQVGQGRETQYF.

The J gene is TRBJ2-7, the V gene TRBV6-5, with 9 bases identical to TRBD2. Germline V lookup: CDR1 MNHEY, CDR2 SVGAGI. V lost 4 bases and J lost 0; bases outside the gene matches: 13. The CDR3 covers 18 residues. The CDR3, as DNA: TGTGCCAGCAGTTCCATTGTCGGGCGAGCGGGAGGCTCCTACGAGCAGTACTTC. Residues: CASSSIVGRAGGSYEQYF.

Only a few counts were recorded for this clonotype. The V and J genes are TRBV20-1 and TRBJ2-7, with D unresolved. Germline CDR1 and CDR2: DFQATT and SNEGSKA (reference sequence). The germline V and J ends were trimmed by 3 bases and 1 base, with 19 bases remaining between them. CDR3 length: 16 residues. As DNA, the CDR3 is TGCAGTGCTAGGAAGGGATTTGGAACGGCTTCCTACGAGCAGTACTTC. It yields the protein CSARKGFGTASYEQYF.

V usage is TRBV10-3 and J usage is TRBJ2-2, with D perhaps matching TRBD1 or TRBD2 (6 bases each). Germline CDR1 is ENHRY and CDR2 is SYGVKD. The CDR3 covers 15 residues. Trimming shortened V by 0 bases and J by 4 bases, and 9 bases separated the two germline ends. The CDR3 coding sequence is TGTGCCATCAGTGAGTCCGGGGGCGGCACCGGGGAGCTGTTTTTT. Its protein product is CAISESGGGTGELFF.

The V call is TRBV7-2, the J call TRBJ1-2; D possibly corresponds to TRBD1 (5 bases). Germline CDR1 is SGHTA and CDR2 is FQGNSA. Trimming removed 1 base at V and 6 bases at J, with 12 bases between. The CDR3 is 14 residues long. The CDR3 sequence is CASSLVGVGDGYTF. CDR3 in DNA: TGTGCCAGCAGCTTAGTGGGGGTTGGGGATGGCTACACCTTC.

For this clonotype: A read error is possible here, since a much larger clone lies one base away. This chain uses TRBV29-1 with TRBJ2-1, with 12 nucleotides matching TRBD2. The CDR3 runs to 18 residues. Germline CDR1 and CDR2: SQVTM and ANQGSEA. V shed 1 base and J 4 bases; nucleotides not matched to a gene: 11. The CDR3 here is CSVEGRLAGGESYNEQFF. CDR3 nucleotide sequence: TGCAGCGTTGAAGGTCGTCTAGCGGGAGGGGAATCTTACAATGAGCAGTTCTTC.

The rearrangement joins TRBV12-3 or TRBV12-4 to TRBJ1-1; D perhaps matches TRBD1 (6 bases). The V gene lost 3 bases and the J gene lost 5 bases, with 16 bases spanning the gap. This CDR3 has 15 amino acids. The CDR3 region has the DNA TGTGCCAGCAGTTTGTTGGGGGGCGCGGGAACTGAAGCTTTCTTT. This encodes CASSLLGGAGTEAFF.

This clonotype was observed a handful of times. The CDR3 is CASSPLGTASYEQYF. The CDR3 nucleotides are TGTGCCAGCAGTCCCCTCGGGACAGCCTCCTACGAGCAGTACTTC. The J gene is TRBJ2-7, the V gene TRBV27, with 7 positions matching TRBD1. This CDR3 comprises 15 residues. Germline CDR1 and CDR2: MNHEY and SMNVEV (reference sequence). V dropped 5 bases and J dropped 0; count of bases not matched to a gene: 7.

This clonotype has only a few counts. As DNA, the CDR3 is TGCGCCAGCAGCCAAGATCCCCAGGGGGCCTCTGGGGCCAACGTCCTGACTTTC. Protein: CASSQDPQGASGANVLTF. J is TRBJ2-6 and V is TRBV4-3, with 8 bases matching TRBD1. Germline V gene sequence: CDR1 LGHNA, CDR2 YSLEER. There are 18 residues in the CDR3. V lost 0 bases to trimming and J lost 0 bases; unmatched junction nucleotides: 4.

V usage is TRBV11-2 and J usage is TRBJ2-1; 9 positions match TRBD2. The CDR3 is 16 amino acids. The ends lost 4 bases at V and 1 base at J; junction bases unmatched: 5. CDR1 and CDR2 from the germline V gene are SGHAT and FQNNGV. The CDR3 sequence is CASSWGTSPSYNEQFF. CDR3 nucleotides: TGTGCCAGCAGCTGGGGGACTAGCCCTTCCTACAATGAGCAGTTCTTC.

CDR3 region: CASSARGPDTQYF. The CDR3 DNA reads as TGTGCCAGCAGTGCGAGGGGGCCAGATACGCAGTATTTT. V is TRBV6-5 and J is TRBJ2-3; TRBD1 matches at 7 bases. Germline loops: CDR1 MNHEY, CDR2 SVGAGI. The CDR3 has 13 amino acids. V lost 5 bases to trimming and J lost 4 bases; unmatched junction nucleotides: 3.

This chain uses TRBV20-1 with TRBJ1-2, with D tentatively TRBD1 (5 bases). Looked up from germline, CDR1 is DFQATT and CDR2 is SNEGSKA (reference sequence). This CDR3 has 12 residues. With 0 bases removed from V and 6 bases from J, the gap between germline ends came to 8 bases. CDR3 protein: CSARDREDGYTF. The CDR3, as DNA: TGCAGTGCTAGAGACAGGGAGGATGGCTACACCTTC.

About this clonotype itself: The junction departs from the called germline gene at one end, perhaps through a read error. The chain links TRBV7-2 to TRBJ2-1; no clear D gene. The CDR3 runs to 13 residues. Per the germline V gene, CDR1 is SGHTA and CDR2 is FQGNSA. The CDR3 protein is CASSPDAYNERFF. The DNA for the CDR3 is TGTGCCAGCAGCCCGGACGCCTACAATGAGCGGTTCTTC.

In this sample, this clonotype turned up a few times. The chain recombines TRBV6-5 with TRBJ2-1; 13 nucleotides agree with TRBD2. This CDR3 contains 20 residues. V shed 4 bases and J 4 bases; nucleotides not matched to a gene: 16. Germline CDR1 reads MNHEY; CDR2 reads SVGAGI. Written as DNA, the CDR3 is TGTGCCAGCAGTTTCACATCCGGGACTAGCGGGGCCGGCCCTTACAATGAGCAGTTCTTC. It specifies CASSFTSGTSGAGPYNEQFF.

This chain joins TRBV28 and TRBJ1-5; D not resolved. The length of the CDR3 is 14 residues. V lost 3 bases, J lost 3 bases, and 9 bases lay in between. CDR1 MDHEN and CDR2 SYDVKM come from the germline V gene. The CDR3 loop reads CASSLRGYNQPQHF. Written as DNA, the CDR3 is TGTGCCAGCAGTTTGCGAGGTTACAATCAGCCCCAGCATTTT.

The chain links TRBV20-1 to TRBJ2-7; D possibly matches TRBD1 or TRBD2 (5 bases each). This CDR3 is 13 amino acids long. V was shortened by 8 bases and J by 4 bases, with 18 bases between the two germline ends. Germline V CDR1 and CDR2: DFQATT, SNEGSKA (reference sequence). CDR3 in DNA: TGCAGTCTAGCCCGGGACGGGATTTACGAGCAGTACTTC. This sequence encodes CSLARDGIYEQYF.